This entry is about one T cell receptor (beta chain). The antigen is not known. This sample was included in a study of post-analysis software for immune sequencing data. Overall study context: Relapsing-remitting, secondary progressive and progressive-relapsing forms of multiple sclerosis all featured among disease courses.

CDR3 length equals 12 residues. The ends were cut back, 5 bases at V and 9 bases at J, with 8 bases in the middle. Each TCR beta cDNA library carried unique molecular identifiers. It was from roughly 1.1 to 9.2 million T cells that about 500,000 cDNA molecules came. TCRdb itself ran the PCR reads through MiXCR, one entry per CDR3 protein. The data show about 820,000 distinct CDR3 sequences, under 70% seen once. Findings and limits, study-wide: Five TRBV segments (TRBV5-6, TRBV5-1 and TRBV20-1 among them) occurred more frequently in patients than in controls.

J is TRBJ2-6 and V is TRBV12-3 or TRBV12-4, with D hard to call. This clonotype was obtained from a girl aged 10 to 17 with multiple sclerosis. Sample: blood. CDR3 in DNA: TGTGCCAGCAGTGCCTCCGTCAACGTCCTGACTTTC. This sequence encodes CASSASVNVLTF.